The next 25 T cell receptor beta chains were all read from a single sample in a study of blood T cells in healthy people across ages. A second PCR, run for about 6 to 12 cycles, used a sample-barcoded 5' primer plus a J-beta primer mix. In TCRdb, the 5' RACE reads were re-called with MiXCR into one record per CDR3 protein. Of about 580,000 distinct CDR3 sequences in the sample, more than 45% were seen once. The sequenced sample was blood. These receptors originate from a man older than 75 in good health.

The chain employs TRBV28 and TRBJ2-5, with D perhaps matching TRBD2 (5 bases). This CDR3 contains 14 residues. Germline CDR1 and CDR2: MDHEN and SYDVKM. V lost 5 bases and J lost 5, with 15 bases in between. This CDR3 reads CASSTRRGLETQYF. DNA for the CDR3: TGTGCCAGCAGTACCCGGAGAGGGTTGGAGACCCAGTACTTC.

This clonotype has only a few counts. This rearrangement joins TRBV7-2 to TRBJ1-4; tentatively, D is TRBD1 (5 bases). The CDR3 consists of 14 residues. With 3 bases removed from V and 5 bases from J, the gap between germline ends came to 10 bases. Germline CDR1 reads SGHTA; CDR2 reads FQGNSA. The CDR3 region has the DNA TGTGCCAGCAGCTTGGGGAAGGGGAATGAAAAACTGTTTTTT. It codes for CASSLGKGNEKLFF.

V is TRBV4-2 and J is TRBJ1-2; no clear D. The CDR3 extends over 14 amino acids. V was pared by 4 bases and J by 4 bases, with 13 bases between. CDR1 and CDR2 from the germline V gene are LGHNA and YNFKEQ. CDR3 residues: CASSRPERGYGYTF. The DNA of the CDR3 is TGTGCCAGCAGCCGGCCGGAACGTGGCTATGGCTACACCTTC.

This clonotype was picked up a small number of times. J is TRBJ1-5 and V is TRBV7-2; perhaps TRBD1 as D (5 bases). The CDR3 has 16 residues. V lost 0 bases to trimming and J lost 0 bases, with 9 bases between them. CDR1 is SGHTA and CDR2 is FQGNSA in the germline V gene. The CDR3 nucleotides read TGTGCCAGCAGCTTAGCGCTGGGACGTAGCAATCAGCCCCAGCATTTT. It yields the protein CASSLALGRSNQPQHF.

CDR3 DNA: TGCAGTGCTAGAGTACCCAGGCAGAACACTGAAGCTTTCTTT. Its protein product is CSARVPRQNTEAFF. J is TRBJ1-1 and V is TRBV20-1; D unresolved. The length of the CDR3 is 14 residues. CDR1 is DFQATT, CDR2 SNEGSKA, per germline (reference sequence). The germline V and J ends were trimmed by 1 base and 1 base, with 10 bases remaining between them.

The chain carries TRBV28 and TRBJ2-1; D is unresolved. The CDR3 is made up of 12 amino acids. The V end lost 10 bases, the J end lost 10 bases, and 17 bases lay between the germline ends. The germline CDR1 and CDR2 sequences are MDHEN and SYDVKM. The CDR3 bases are TGTGCCATGTTCCGGGTTCCCTACGAGCAGTTCTTC. The encoded protein is CAMFRVPYEQFF.

This chain uses TRBV4-1 with TRBJ2-1, with D maybe TRBD2 (6 bases). CDR1 and CDR2 (germline): MGHRA, YSYEKL. The V end was cut by 1 base, the J end by 6 bases, with 16 bases between. This CDR3 spans 16 amino acids. The CDR3: CASSQVGGVVSNEQFF. The CDR3 DNA reads TGCGCCAGCAGCCAAGTTGGCGGGGTCGTGAGCAATGAGCAGTTCTTC.

Concerning this clonotype itself: The junction does not match germline at one end; this may be a read error. V usage is TRBV7-2 and J usage is TRBJ2-3, with 14 bases identical to TRBD2. The germline V gene has CDR1 SGHTA and CDR2 FQGNSA. This CDR3 spans 14 amino acids. CDR3 sequence reads: CASKTSGGVDTRYF. CDR3 coding DNA: TGTGCCAGCAAGACTAGCGGGGGGGTAGATACGCGGTATTTT.

The table lists this clonotype with a few counts. The rearrangement uses TRBV27 and TRBJ2-7, with 7 nucleotides matching TRBD1. The CDR3 is made up of 14 amino acids. The trim removed 4 bases at V and 6 bases at J, leaving 9 bases unmatched. Looked up from germline, CDR1 is MNHEY and CDR2 is SMNVEV (reference sequence). For the CDR3, the DNA is TGTGCCAGCAGTTCGCAGACAGGGTGGGGCGAGCAGTACTTC. Amino acids: CASSSQTGWGEQYF.

The chain recombines TRBV28 with TRBJ2-1, with D unclear. Trimming removed 7 bases at V and 8 bases at J, with 12 bases between. This CDR3 is built from 12 residues. The germline gives CDR1 MDHEN, CDR2 SYDVKM. The CDR3 protein is CASTSFLDEQFF. The CDR3 DNA follows: TGTGCCAGCACTTCCTTCTTGGATGAGCAGTTCTTC. The full variable domain, rest sourced from reference TRBV28 and TRBJ2-1, is DVKVTQSSRYLVKRTGEKVFLECVQDMDHENMFWYRQDPGLGLRLIYFSYDVKMKEKGDIPEGYSVSREKKERFSLILESASTNQTSMYLCASTSFLDEQFFGPGTRLTVL.

This rearrangement joins TRBV4-3 to TRBJ2-5, with 8 bases that match TRBD1. With V trimmed by 0 bases and J by 1 base, 7 bases remained unmatched. CDR1 and CDR2 (germline): LGHNA, YSLEER. The CDR3 is 17 residues long. The CDR3, as DNA: TGCGCCAGCAGCCAAGAGGGAGTTGGACAGGGCCAAGAGACCCAGTACTTC. As protein: CASSQEGVGQGQETQYF.

For this clonotype: The junction departs from the called germline gene at one end, perhaps through a read error. The chain recombines TRBV7-7 with TRBJ2-7; D might be TRBD2 (5 bases). The J call is uncertain, as TRBJ2-5 better fits the DNA end. The CDR3 has 15 amino acids. Germline V gene data show CDR1 as SSHAT and CDR2 as FNYEAQ (reference sequence). The CDR3 region has the DNA TGTGCTAGCAGCTTAGAGAACGGGGTGAGGGAGACCCAGTACTTC. This gives the protein CASSLENGVRETQYF.

The chain couples TRBV7-9 to TRBJ2-3, with 8 bases that match TRBD2. In germline, CDR1 is SEHNR, CDR2 FQNEAQ (reference sequence). This CDR3 contains 17 residues. The junction had 7 bases not matched to a gene; V was cut back by 2 bases and J by 0 bases. CDR3 sequence: CASSLLTSGASTDTQYF. DNA for the CDR3: TGTGCCAGCAGCTTATTAACTAGCGGAGCAAGCACAGATACGCAGTATTTT. The whole variable domain, filled in from reference TRBV7-9 and TRBJ2-3, reads DTGVSQNPRHKITKRGQNVTFRCDPISEHNRLYWYRQTLGQGPEFLTYFQNEAQLEKSRLLSDRFSAERPKGSFSTLEIQRTEQGDSAMYLCASSLLTSGASTDTQYFGPGTRLTVL.

Worth noting for this clonotype: This may arise from a read error, as a much more abundant clone is one base away. V usage is TRBV4-2 and J usage is TRBJ2-1, with 8 positions matching TRBD2. The end of the DNA aligns better with TRBJ2-7, so the J call may be wrong. Germline lookup yields CDR1 LGHNA and CDR2 YNFKEQ. The CDR3 extends over 16 amino acids. CDR3 sequence reads: CASSQDGGGYRNEQYF. Written as DNA, the CDR3 is TGTGCCAGCAGCCAAGACGGGGGGGGGTACAGGAATGAGCAGTACTTC.

J is TRBJ2-7 and V is TRBV4-3; 10 nucleotides align to TRBD2. Germline CDR1 and CDR2: LGHNA and YSLEER. Trimming took 3 bases from V and 4 from J; bases not matched to a gene: 15. CDR3 length: 18 residues. The DNA of the CDR3 is TGCGCCAGCAGCCAGCTAGTAACTCCGGGACTAGCGTCATACGAGCAGTACTTC. It specifies CASSQLVTPGLASYEQYF.

The chain combines TRBV28 with TRBJ2-1; 8 bases are a match to TRBD1. Germline CDR1 MDHEN, CDR2 SYDVKM. Trimming took 3 bases from V and 9 from J; bases not matched to a gene: 1. The CDR3 runs to 12 residues. CDR3 protein: CASSFRGREQFF. In DNA, the CDR3 is TGTGCCAGCAGTTTCAGGGGGCGTGAGCAGTTCTTC.

The genes are TRBV9 and TRBJ1-2; 7 bases are a match to TRBD1. Germline V gene lookup returns CDR1 SGDLS and CDR2 YYNGEE. The CDR3 sequence is 13 residues long. After removal of 7 bases from V and 4 bases from J, the junction contained 7 bases not matched to a gene. The CDR3, as DNA: TGTGCCAGCGGCCGGGACAGTACCTATGGCTACACCTTC. This codes for CASGRDSTYGYTF. The variable domain in full, with the rest retrieved from reference TRBV9 and TRBJ1-2, is DSGVTQTPKHLITATGQRVTLRCSPRSGDLSVYWYQQSLDQGLQFLIQYYNGEERAKGNILERFSAQQFPDLHSELNLSSLELGDSALYFCASGRDSTYGYTFGSGTRLTVV.

This clonotype was counted between two and nine times. This chain uses TRBV29-1 with TRBJ2-1; TRBD2 matches at 7 bases. This CDR3 spans 12 amino acids. From germline, CDR1 is SQVTM and CDR2 ANQGSEA. V lost 6 bases and J lost 6; bases outside the gene matches: 5. The CDR3 here is CSVGLVANEQFF. CDR3 bases: TGCAGCGTCGGACTAGTCGCCAATGAGCAGTTCTTC.

V and J are TRBV7-2 and TRBJ1-2, with D perhaps TRBD1 (5 bases). Trimming stripped 5 bases from V and 4 bases from J, with 11 bases between. Germline loops: CDR1 SGHTA, CDR2 FQGNSA. CDR3 length equals 13 residues. CDR3 residues: CASSTGALYGYTF. In nucleotides, the CDR3 is TGTGCCAGCAGCACCGGGGCCCTCTATGGCTACACCTTC.

This clonotype has a single count. In DNA form, the CDR3 reads TGTGCCAGCAGTGAACCTGAGACCCAGTACTTC. Translating it yields CASSEPETQYF. The V and J genes are TRBV2 and TRBJ2-5; D remains ambiguous. Germline loops: CDR1 SNHLY, CDR2 FYNNEI. With 2 bases removed from V and 5 bases from J, the gap between germline ends came to 3 bases. This CDR3 spans 11 amino acids.

The chain is built from TRBV27 and TRBJ2-1, with a tentative D call TRBD2 (5 bases). Germline CDR1 and CDR2: MNHEY and SMNVEV (reference sequence). V lost 6 bases, J lost 4 bases, and 16 bases lay in between. CDR3 size: 15 residues. CDR3 sequence (DNA): TGTGCCAGCAGCGCCAGGACTTCCACTTACAATGAGCAGTTCTTC. This codes for CASSARTSTYNEQFF.

This clonotype has a handful of counts. V is TRBV7-2 and J is TRBJ2-7; D is unresolved. The V end lost 3 bases, the J end lost 1 base, and 10 bases lay between the germline ends. CDR3 length equals 14 residues. Germline CDR1 reads SGHTA; CDR2 reads FQGNSA. The CDR3 coding sequence is TGTGCCAGCAGCTTTGGTATGGGGTCCTACGAGCAGTACTTC. It specifies CASSFGMGSYEQYF.

The sample holds a few counts of this clonotype. The V and J genes are TRBV9 and TRBJ2-3; D is unclear. The CDR3 runs to 16 residues. Germline V CDR1 and CDR2: SGDLS, YYNGEE. The V and J ends lost 0 bases and 6 bases respectively, with 17 bases between them. The CDR3 loop reads CASSVEDGYYFDTQYF. The CDR3 region has the DNA TGTGCCAGCAGCGTAGAAGACGGCTACTACTTCGATACGCAGTATTTT.

The rearrangement links TRBV4-3 to TRBJ2-7; D is ambiguous. Germline CDR1 LGHNA, CDR2 YSLEER. The CDR3 totals 15 residues. V lost 1 base, J lost 0 bases, and 10 bases lay in between. CDR3 in amino acids: CASSQGRHLSYEQYF. The CDR3 DNA reads as TGCGCCAGCAGCCAAGGCCGGCACCTCTCCTACGAGCAGTACTTC.

The chain employs TRBV20-1 and TRBJ2-5, with D tentatively TRBD1 (6 bases). The V gene lost 5 bases and the J gene lost 3 bases, with 13 bases spanning the gap. Germline V gene sequence: CDR1 DFQATT, CDR2 SNEGSKA (reference sequence). The CDR3 has 13 residues. CDR3 residues: CSARQVEKETQYF. Written as DNA, the CDR3 is TGCAGTGCTCGACAGGTAGAAAAAGAGACCCAGTACTTC.